The 16 T cell receptor beta chains reported below all come from one sample, sequenced in a study of CD8 T cells in ankylosing spondylitis. TCRdb fed the 5' RACE reads into MiXCR, producing one record per CDR3 protein. The top ten hold approximately 0.46% of the sample, which has around 890,000 distinct CDR3 sequences, about 12% seen once. Findings and limits, study-wide: Typical of ankylosing spondylitis blood, it appeared, was a TCR beta motif of eight highly homologous variants.

Antigen specificity for these receptors is unknown. The specimen was blood, either unsorted or a sorted T cell fraction (not recorded which). Receptor source: a male donor with ankylosing spondylitis.

The V gene is TRBV11-2, the J gene TRBJ2-2; D tentatively reads TRBD1 or TRBD2 (5 bases each). V lost 4 bases and J 1 base, leaving 16 bases between the germline ends. CDR1 is SGHAT, CDR2 FQNNGV, per germline. This CDR3 comprises 17 residues. In DNA, the CDR3 is TGTGCCAGCAGCTCGGGGCGACCGGTTTGGAACACCGGGGAGCTGTTTTTT. Protein: CASSSGRPVWNTGELFF. Combining the CDR3 with reference TRBV11-2 and TRBJ2-2 gives the whole variable domain EAGVAQSPRYKIIEKRQSVAFWCNPISGHATLYWYQQILGQGPKLLIQFQNNGVVDDSQLPKDRFSAERLKGVDSTLKIQPAKLEDSAVYLCASSSGRPVWNTGELFFGEGSRLTVL.

This clonotype appeared a few times. The chain recombines TRBV3-1 with TRBJ2-1; D uncertain. V was trimmed by 3 bases and J by 1 base, leaving 7 bases between them. The CDR3 consists of 14 residues. Germline V CDR1 and CDR2: LGHDT, YNNKEL (reference sequence). In DNA, the CDR3 is TGTGCCAGCAGCCAGATAACTTCCTACAATGAGCAGTTCTTC. As protein: CASSQITSYNEQFF.

This sequence joins TRBV20-1 and TRBJ1-1, with TRBD1 matching 7 bases. Germline-derived CDR1 and CDR2 are DFQATT and SNEGSKA (reference sequence). The CDR3 sequence is 13 residues long. J lost 2 bases, V lost 6 bases, and 6 bases had no gene match. The CDR3 spells CSARTGHNTEAFF. The CDR3 region has the DNA TGCAGTGCCAGGACAGGACACAACACTGAAGCTTTCTTT.

This clonotype was seen at least ten times. The chain uses TRBV12-3 or TRBV12-4 and TRBJ1-1, with 8 nucleotides matching TRBD1. The CDR3 sequence is 13 residues long. The V segment lost 6 bases and the J segment 4 bases; nucleotides outside the gene matches: 4. The DNA of the CDR3 is TGTGCCAGCAGAAAAACAGGGGGCACTGAAGCTTTCTTT. Its translation: CASRKTGGTEAFF.

The gene calls are TRBV6-2 or TRBV6-3 and TRBJ1-1; D remains unclear. The CDR3 loop spans 12 amino acids. Trimming left V 6 bases short and J 8 bases short, with 13 bases between. The germline V gene encodes CDR1 MNHEY and CDR2 SVGEGT. This CDR3 reads CASRPLQEEAFF. CDR3 bases: TGTGCCAGCAGACCGCTCCAAGAGGAAGCTTTCTTT.

The CDR3 reads CASSFGVDGELFF. CDR3 in DNA: TGTGCCAGCAGTTTCGGGGTTGACGGGGAGCTGTTTTTT. This chain joins TRBV28 and TRBJ2-2, with D perhaps TRBD2 (5 bases). V lost 3 bases and J lost 7, with 9 bases in between. This CDR3 spans 13 amino acids. CDR1 and CDR2 (germline): MDHEN, SYDVKM.

The sample holds many counts of this clonotype. This chain connects TRBV7-2 to TRBJ2-5; D uncertain. Germline V gene lookup returns CDR1 SGHTA and CDR2 FQGNSA. The CDR3 runs 11 residues. Between the trimmed V and J ends, which lost 5 bases and 6 bases, there was a span of 7 bases. CDR3 nucleotides: TGTGCCAGCAGCAACATACAGACCCAGTACTTC. It encodes CASSNIQTQYF.

This clonotype was picked up a small number of times. V gene TRBV20-1 combines with J gene TRBJ1-2; D gene uncertain. The CDR3 contains 14 residues. V was trimmed by 5 bases and J by 0 bases, leaving 13 bases between them. Germline CDR1 and CDR2: DFQATT and SNEGSKA (reference sequence). Here the CDR3 DNA reads TGCAGTGCTCAGTTACGTAAAGCTAACTATGGCTACACCTTC. This codes for CSAQLRKANYGYTF.

The rearrangement uses TRBV11-2 and TRBJ2-2; D is ambiguous. This CDR3 region has 14 residues. Trimming pared 0 bases from V and 2 bases from J, leaving 4 bases between. Per germline, CDR1 SGHAT and CDR2 FQNNGV. DNA for the CDR3: TGTGCCAGCAGCTTAGACCTAAACACCGGGGAGCTGTTTTTT. Amino acid sequence: CASSLDLNTGELFF.

Only a few counts were recorded for this clonotype. This chain's CDR3 is CSVSGSPLKRTDPLTGELFF. The CDR3 DNA follows: TGCAGCGTCTCGGGAAGCCCCCTTAAAAGGACTGACCCTCTTACCGGGGAGCTGTTTTTT. This chain connects TRBV29-1 to TRBJ2-2, with a possible D match to TRBD2 (5 bases). The CDR3 totals 20 residues. Germline V gives CDR1 SQVTM, CDR2 ANQGSEA. The V end was cut by 6 bases, the J end by 5 bases, with 34 bases between.

There are a few counts of this clonotype. The chain recombines TRBV7-2 with TRBJ2-7; 9 positions match TRBD1. The CDR3 is 15 residues long. The germline CDR1 and CDR2 sequences are SGHTA and FQGNSA. The ends lost 0 bases at V and 7 bases at J; junction bases unmatched: 7. CDR3 nucleotides: TGTGCCAGCAGCTTAGCGGGACAGGGCGGCCCAGAGCAGTACTTC. The encoded protein is CASSLAGQGGPEQYF.

This clonotype was seen repeatedly, ten times or more. The rearrangement joins TRBV20-1 to TRBJ2-5; the match to TRBD1 covers 8 bases. CDR3 length equals 13 residues. Germline CDR1 reads DFQATT; CDR2 reads SNEGSKA (reference sequence). Germline trimming cut 6 bases from V and 3 bases from J; bases unmatched to any gene: 6. The CDR3 sequence is CSAAGQEEETQYF. The DNA of the CDR3 is TGCAGTGCCGCGGGACAGGAGGAAGAGACCCAGTACTTC.

V usage is TRBV20-1 and J usage is TRBJ1-2, with D possibly being TRBD1 (6 bases). The CDR3 contains 15 residues. V was shortened by 0 bases and J by 4 bases, with 15 bases between the two germline ends. Per the germline V gene, CDR1 is DFQATT and CDR2 is SNEGSKA (reference sequence). The CDR3 DNA reads as TGCAGTGCTAGAGATAGCAGGGGCGCTGGCTATGGCTACACCTTC. Its translation: CSARDSRGAGYGYTF.

The chain is built from TRBV10-1 and TRBJ1-5; D is perhaps TRBD1 (6 bases). CDR3 length: 15 residues. CDR1 is WNHNN, CDR2 SYGVQD, per germline (reference sequence). V was shortened by 10 bases and J by 5 bases, with 21 bases between the two germline ends. The CDR3 coding sequence is TGCGCCAACAAAACCCCGCAGGGGATGTATCAGCCCCAGCATTTT. Amino acids: CANKTPQGMYQPQHF.

The chain employs TRBV2 and TRBJ1-2, with 7 nucleotides matching TRBD1. Unmatched junction bases numbered 11, after V lost 5 bases and J lost 5 bases. The CDR3 covers 15 residues. Germline loops: CDR1 SNHLY, CDR2 FYNNEI. The CDR3 DNA reads as TGTGCCAGCAGTAGATGGGGACAGCAACAATATGGCTACACCTTC. Encoded protein: CASSRWGQQQYGYTF.

J is TRBJ2-1 and V is TRBV10-3; D might be TRBD2 (6 bases). The CDR3 spans 14 residues. V lost 6 bases and J 9 bases, leaving 18 bases between the germline ends. The germline gives CDR1 ENHRY, CDR2 SYGVKD. The CDR3, as DNA: TGTGCCATCAGCGAAAGCTTACTAGCTAGTGAGCAGTTCTTC. This codes for CAISESLLASEQFF.